The rows below give T cell receptor beta chains drawn from one sample of a study of OX40 agonist ivuxolimab in advanced cancers. Using immunoSEQ multiplex PCR, the repertoire was profiled, and TCRdb retains in-frame clones only, with some absent. Altogether 95,000 to 100,000 clones are present, around 94% being singletons, with the ten largest covering 0.2% to 0.3%. This specimen consisted of CD4+ or CD8+ T cells sorted from blood, obtained in a trial of the OX40 agonist ivuxolimab. Source of these receptors: an adult with an advanced solid tumor such as melanoma, head and neck, liver or kidney cancer. Each CDR3 is given with its conserved first and last residue. A D gene is named only where the DNA matches it firmly. Clone size is not always given. Where it is, it says once, few, many or a class for expanded clones.

J gene | D gene | V gene | clone size | CDR3 length | CDR3 DNA | CDR3 protein
TRBJ1-2 | NA | TRBV6-1 | NA | 16 | TGTGCCAGCAGTGATTCTGGCCGGGGGCTAATCTATGGCTACACCTTC | CASSDSGRGLIYGYTF
TRBJ2-1 | NA | TRBV2 | NA | 14 | TGTGCCAGTCACGGCGTTTTCTCCTACAATGAGCAGTTCTTC | CASHGVFSYNEQFF
TRBJ2-2 | NA | TRBV4-1 | NA | 17 | TGCGCCAGCAAAAAAGGGGGACGTGGCCCCAGCACCGGGGAGCTGTTTTTT | CASKKGGRGPSTGELFF
TRBJ2-5 | TRBD1 | TRBV9 | once | 15 | TGTGCCAGCAGCGTAGCTCTAACAGGGGAAGAGACCCAGTACTTC | CASSVALTGEETQYF
TRBJ1-2 | TRBD1 | TRBV28 | NA | 15 | TGTGCCAGCAGGAACTCGGGACAGGGCATTTATGGCTACACCTTC | CASRNSGQGIYGYTF
TRBJ1-5 | NA | TRBV6-1 | NA | 17 | TGTGCCAGCAGTGCGCACCCAGGAACCTTGGGCAATCAGCCCCAGCATTTT | CASSAHPGTLGNQPQHF
TRBJ1-5 | NA | TRBV6-1 | NA | 15 | TGTGCCAGCAGTGAACCCGCAGGTTTAAATCAGCCCCAGCATTTT | CASSEPAGLNQPQHF
TRBJ1-4 | NA | TRBV29-1 | NA | 14 | TGCAGCGTCGCCTCTGGGGCAACTAATGAAAAACTGTTTTTT | CSVASGATNEKLFF
TRBJ1-1 | TRBD1 | TRBV5-1 | NA | 15 | TGCGCCAGCAGAATGACAGGGGAAGGGGACACTGAAGCTTTCTTT | CASRMTGEGDTEAFF
TRBJ1-3 | NA | TRBV5-1 | NA | 16 | TGCGCCAGCAGCTTGGGACATGGGGGCTCTGGAAACACCATATATTTT | CASSLGHGGSGNTIYF
TRBJ2-5 | TRBD2 | TRBV7-8 | once | 16 | TGTGCCAGCAGCTTTTCCGGGACTAGCGGGAGAGAGACCCAGTACTTC | CASSFSGTSGRETQYF
TRBJ1-2 | TRBD1 | TRBV6-6 | NA | 14 | TGTGCCAGCAGTTCCCAGGGACAGGGTGAGGGCTACACCTTC | CASSSQGQGEGYTF
TRBJ1-4 | NA | TRBV28 | NA | 13 | TGTGCCAGCACAGGGGACACGCGGGAAAAACTGTTTTTT | CASTGDTREKLFF
TRBJ2-4 | TRBD1 | TRBV19 | NA | 14 | TGTGCCAGTAGTATTACCGGGACAGGGAACATTCAGTACTTC | CASSITGTGNIQYF
TRBJ1-5 | NA | TRBV28 | NA | 16 | TGTGCCAGCAGTTTATTCGCGGCCCCGAGCAATCAGCCCCAGCATTTT | CASSLFAAPSNQPQHF
TRBJ2-5 | NA | TRBV21-1 | NA | 10 | TGTGCCAGCAGAGGAGAGACCCAGTACTTC | CASRGETQYF
TRBJ1-1 | NA | TRBV28 | NA | 14 | TGTGCCAGCAGTCCGCGGGTCGGGGTCACTGAAGCTTTCTTT | CASSPRVGVTEAFF
TRBJ2-1 | TRBD2 | TRBV7-3 | NA | 14 | TGTGCCAGCAGCTTAGCTAGCGGGTACGATGAGCAGTTCTTC | CASSLASGYDEQFF
TRBJ1-3 | NA | TRBV6-5 | NA | 14 | TGTGCCAGCAGTTGGGGGATCTCTGGAAACACCATATATTTT | CASSWGISGNTIYF
TRBJ2-3 | TRBD1 | TRBV10-3 | NA | 14 | TGTGCCATCAGTGCGGGACAGGGGATAGATACGCAGTATTTT | CAISAGQGIDTQYF
TRBJ1-5 | NA | TRBV5-1 | NA | 13 | TGCGCCAGCAGCCGGGACGGTAATCAGCCCCAGCATTTT | CASSRDGNQPQHF
TRBJ1-4 | NA | TRBV6-5 | NA | 14 | TGTGCCAGCAGGTTCCGATTCGCTAATGAAAAACTGTTTTTT | CASRFRFANEKLFF
TRBJ1-6 | TRBD1 | TRBV25-1 | NA | 14 | TGTGCCAGCAGGGTCCAGGGGGGAAATTCACCCCTCCACTTT | CASRVQGGNSPLHF
TRBJ2-1 | NA | TRBV7-3 | NA | 16 | TGTGCCAGCTCCCCTGAGGCGGGACCCTTGGGCGATGAGCAGTTCTTC | CASSPEAGPLGDEQFF
TRBJ1-2 | NA | TRBV7-2 | NA | 13 | TGTGCCAGCACCCTTAGTAGGGTATCTGGCTACACCTTC | CASTLSRVSGYTF
TRBJ2-6 | NA | TRBV2 | NA | 15 | TGTGCCAGCCTAACAGGGTCTGGGGGGGCCAACGTCCTGACTTTC | CASLTGSGGANVLTF
TRBJ2-5 | NA | TRBV11-3 | NA | 13 | TGTGCCAGCAGCCGTTCTTATGGAGAGACCCAGTACTTC | CASSRSYGETQYF
TRBJ1-2 | NA | TRBV5-1 | NA | 13 | TGCGCCAGCAGCTTGGTGGGGATTGCTGGCTACACCTTC | CASSLVGIAGYTF
TRBJ1-6 | NA | TRBV5-8 | NA | 15 | TGTGCCAGCAGCTTGGTCGGCAGGGATAATTCACCCCTCCACTTT | CASSLVGRDNSPLHF
TRBJ2-1 | NA | TRBV4-3 | NA | 14 | TGCGCCAGCAGCCAAGACGCGCGGTCCAATGAGCAGTTCTTC | CASSQDARSNEQFF
TRBJ2-5 | NA | TRBV5-1 | NA | 12 | TGCGCCAGCAGCTTGGAGGGGGAGACCCAGTACTTC | CASSLEGETQYF
TRBJ1-3 | NA | TRBV19 | NA | 15 | TGTGCCAGTAGTTCAAGGAAAAATTCTGGAAACACCATATATTTT | CASSSRKNSGNTIYF
TRBJ1-2 | NA | TRBV10-3 | NA | 15 | TGTGCCATCAGTCGAGGTTCAGCCTCTAACTATGGCTACACCTTC | CAISRGSASNYGYTF
TRBJ2-2 | TRBD2 | TRBV5-1 | NA | 16 | TGCGCCAGCAGCTTGCTAGCGGGGCCTCTCACCGGGGAGCTGTTTTTT | CASSLLAGPLTGELFF
TRBJ2-3 | NA | TRBV28 | NA | 14 | TGTGCCAGCAGTCCACCAACTTTCACAGATACGCAGTATTTT | CASSPPTFTDTQYF
TRBJ2-7 | NA | TRBV2 | NA | 13 | TGTGCCAGCAATTTTGGTAGGCCCTACGAGCAGTACTTC | CASNFGRPYEQYF
TRBJ1-6 | TRBD1 | TRBV28 | NA | 19 | TGTGCCAGCAGTTCCTCCCCCTACAGGGGACGGTCCTATAATTCACCCCTCCACTTT | CASSSSPYRGRSYNSPLHF